This section outlines one TCR beta chain sequence together with its context. The germline gives CDR1 SGDLS, CDR2 YYNGEE. V was shortened by 3 bases and J by 0 bases, with 9 bases between the two germline ends. This CDR3 has 15 residues. As processed by the authors: Counts of nucleated cells, estimated from reference gene primer amplification, were obtained. Measured with immunoSEQ multiplex PCR; TCRdb has only the in-frame clones, and not every one. V and J calls and clone size are given by that table; D and trimming were obtained from the DNA. The sample has about 100,000 clones, around four fifths seen once; the top ten hold roughly 12%. These data originate in a study of blood T cell repertoires in COVID-19. Study at large: The United States, Italy and Spain supplied acute and convalescent COVID-19 samples. PBMCs, B-cell-depleted T cells, or T cells were the source of the cDNA or gDNA that made up the material.

The chain employs TRBV9 and TRBJ1-4; D not resolved. The sample consisted of peripheral blood. The sequence derives from a woman in her 70s with acute or convalescent COVID-19. The CDR3: CASSATRATNEKLFF. DNA of the CDR3: TGTGCCAGCAGCGCAACGAGAGCAACTAATGAAAAACTGTTTTTT.